Each of the 30 T cell receptor beta chains below was sequenced from the same sample in a study of CD8 T cells in ankylosing spondylitis. No antigen has been assigned to these receptors. TCRdb recomputed calls from the 5' RACE reads with MiXCR, one row per CDR3 protein. The sample contains fewer than 250,000 distinct CDR3 sequences, about a sixth of which appear only once. Study outcomes and limitations: It appeared that ankylosing spondylitis blood was characterized by a TCR beta motif of several highly homologous variants.

Sequenced material: blood, either unsorted or a sorted T cell fraction (not recorded which). The receptors were gathered from a male donor with ankylosing spondylitis.

This clonotype was observed a handful of times. This chain connects TRBV4-1 to TRBJ1-5; the D gene is possibly TRBD1 (6 bases). The germline V gene encodes CDR1 MGHRA and CDR2 YSYEKL. This CDR3 comprises 16 residues. With 4 bases removed from V and 5 bases from J, the gap between germline ends came to 18 bases. The CDR3 DNA sequence: TGCGCCAGCAGCCCAGGCCGAGGGGGGGACGATCAGCCCCAGCATTTT. This encodes CASSPGRGGDDQPQHF.

The chain combines TRBV6-2 or TRBV6-3 with TRBJ2-4; 10 bases map to TRBD2. The CDR3 contains 15 residues. J lost 8 bases, V lost 2 bases, and 6 bases had no gene match. Germline V lookup: CDR1 MNHEY, CDR2 SVGEGT. DNA of the CDR3: TGTGCCAGCAGTTACCTAGCGGGAGATGGGGACATTCAGTACTTC. Translation gives CASSYLAGDGDIQYF.

In this sample, this clonotype turned up a few times. This CDR3 reads CASSITSGQTYEQYF. The CDR3 region has the DNA TGTGCCAGCAGCATTACTAGCGGGCAAACCTACGAGCAGTACTTC. The V gene is TRBV7-9, the J gene TRBJ2-7; 9 nucleotides agree with TRBD2. The CDR3 spans 15 residues. Looked up from germline, CDR1 is SEHNR and CDR2 is FQNEAQ (reference sequence). After removal of 5 bases from V and 2 bases from J, the junction contained 7 bases not matched to a gene.

The chain recombines TRBV5-4 with TRBJ2-3; D is possibly TRBD2 (5 bases). Trimming left V 6 bases short and J 5 bases short, with 16 bases between. This CDR3 spans 14 amino acids. The V gene's germline CDR1 is SGHNT and CDR2 YYREEE (reference sequence). As DNA, the CDR3 is TGTGCCAGCACGTACGAGTCCGGGGTAGATACGCAGTATTTT. Protein sequence: CASTYESGVDTQYF.

This rearrangement joins TRBV4-1 to TRBJ2-5, with 7 bases lining up with TRBD2. J lost 0 bases, V lost 2 bases, and 0 bases had no gene match. The CDR3 has 14 residues. Germline V gene sequence: CDR1 MGHRA, CDR2 YSYEKL. CDR3 residues: CASSQLADQETQYF. The CDR3 DNA is TGCGCCAGCAGCCAACTAGCGGACCAAGAGACCCAGTACTTC.

This clonotype occurred a few times. The V gene is TRBV4-3, the J gene TRBJ2-7, with 8 bases that match TRBD2. The CDR3 is 16 amino acids. In germline, CDR1 is LGHNA, CDR2 YSLEER. The trim removed 0 bases at V and 2 bases at J, leaving 6 bases unmatched. CDR3 sequence: CASSQEGAGGTYEQYF. In DNA, the CDR3 is TGCGCCAGCAGCCAAGAGGGCGCGGGAGGTACCTACGAGCAGTACTTC.

This clonotype was counted at least ten times. The chain couples TRBV27 to TRBJ1-1; TRBD1 is a possible D gene (6 bases). Germline V gene data show CDR1 as MNHEY and CDR2 as SMNVEV (reference sequence). The CDR3 spans 13 residues. Deletions cut 6 bases from V and 5 bases from J, with 13 bases between. CDR3 residues: CASSPQGGTEAFF. The CDR3 coding sequence is TGTGCCAGCAGCCCCCAAGGGGGAACTGAAGCTTTCTTT.

This clonotype was recorded a few times. The CDR3 region has the DNA TGTGCCAGCAGAGTCGAAGGGGGTGAGACCCAGTACTTC. Translating gives CASRVEGGETQYF. This chain links TRBV12-3 or TRBV12-4 with TRBJ2-5; D is perhaps TRBD1 (6 bases). Trimming removed 6 bases from V and 5 bases from J, with 13 bases in between. The CDR3 is made up of 13 amino acids.

This clonotype came up a few times. The chain joins TRBV28 to TRBJ2-1; D is perhaps TRBD1 (6 bases). Trimming removed 7 bases at V and 4 bases at J, with 17 bases between. Per the germline V gene, CDR1 is MDHEN and CDR2 is SYDVKM. CDR3 length: 15 residues. The CDR3 loop is CASMFRGSGYNEQFF. As DNA, the CDR3 is TGTGCCAGCATGTTTAGGGGGTCGGGGTACAATGAGCAGTTCTTC.

The sample holds a few counts of this clonotype. This chain uses TRBV2 with TRBJ2-5, with D perhaps TRBD1 or TRBD2 (5 bases each). The CDR3 runs to 14 residues. V was pared by 3 bases and J by 7 bases, with 15 bases between. CDR1 is SNHLY and CDR2 is FYNNEI in the germline V gene. For the CDR3, the DNA is TGTGCCAGCAGTGATTCGGGACCACCGGGGACCCAGTACTTC. Protein sequence: CASSDSGPPGTQYF.

As for this clonotype: A much larger clone differs by one base, so this may be a read error. This chain joins TRBV7-2 and TRBJ2-1; D remains unclear. The CDR3 loop spans 11 amino acids. Germline CDR1 SGHTA, CDR2 FQGNSA. DNA of the CDR3: TGTGCCAGCAGGGTTGGTAATGAGCAGTCCTTC. It is translated as CASRVGNEQSF.

This clonotype was seen ten or more times. The chain is built from TRBV14 and TRBJ2-3, with D tentatively TRBD2 (5 bases). Per germline, CDR1 SGHDN and CDR2 FVKESK. V shed 4 bases and J shed 0 bases, with 8 bases lying between them. The CDR3 runs 14 residues. The CDR3 nucleotides are TGTGCCAGCAGCCCGTGGACTAGCACAGATACGCAGTATTTT. Translated, it gives CASSPWTSTDTQYF.

The rearrangement uses TRBV7-9 and TRBJ2-7, with D perhaps matching TRBD1 or TRBD2 (7 bases each). Germline V gives CDR1 SEHNR, CDR2 FQNEAQ (reference sequence). The V end lost 10 bases, the J end lost 4 bases, and 17 bases lay between the germline ends. The CDR3 length is 13 residues. The CDR3 DNA reads as TGTGCCACCCGACAGGGAGGGTCTTACGAGCAGTACTTC. This translates into CATRQGGSYEQYF.

CDR3 in amino acids: CASSPGAAEAFF. The CDR3 DNA reads as TGTGCCAGTAGTCCTGGGGCGGCTGAAGCTTTCTTT. V and J are TRBV19 and TRBJ1-1; D is perhaps TRBD1 (5 bases). V was shortened by 5 bases and J by 6 bases, with 10 bases between the two germline ends. Germline assignment: CDR1 LNHDA and CDR2 SQIVND (reference sequence). The CDR3 length is 12 residues.

The rearrangement joins TRBV9 to TRBJ2-3; 8 nucleotides agree with TRBD2. Germline loops: CDR1 SGDLS, CDR2 YYNGEE. The CDR3 contains 15 residues. V dropped 4 bases and J dropped 4; count of bases not matched to a gene: 8. The CDR3 is CASSPRGGGADTQYF. In DNA, the CDR3 is TGTGCCAGCAGCCCCCGGGGGGGCGGGGCAGATACGCAGTATTTT.

The genes are TRBV9 and TRBJ1-4; 9 bases match TRBD1. Germline V gene data show CDR1 as SGDLS and CDR2 as YYNGEE. V gave up 4 bases and J gave up 7 bases; unmatched junction bases: 8. The CDR3 has 15 residues. The CDR3, as DNA: TGTGCCAGCAGCACGGGACAGGGCTTTGGTGAAAAACTGTTTTTT. Its protein is CASSTGQGFGEKLFF.

This clonotype turned up a few times. The chain couples TRBV6-5 to TRBJ1-1; D not resolved. CDR1 and CDR2 (germline): MNHEY, SVGAGI. The CDR3 spans 16 residues. V lost 2 bases and J lost 0, with 13 bases in between. CDR3 bases: TGTGCCAGCAGTTACGGGGTCCCGCAGATGAACACTGAAGCTTTCTTT. Translated, it gives CASSYGVPQMNTEAFF.

In its sample, this clonotype was seen a few times. The rearrangement links TRBV29-1 to TRBJ2-3; no clear D. CDR3 length: 16 amino acids. Trimming removed 1 base from V and 0 bases from J, with 14 bases in between. Per the germline V gene, CDR1 is SQVTM and CDR2 is ANQGSEA. The CDR3 DNA sequence: TGCAGCGTTGAAGGCCTCCCTAATTCTAGCACAGATACGCAGTATTTT. Protein: CSVEGLPNSSTDTQYF.

The chain uses TRBV29-1 and TRBJ1-2; a possible D gene is TRBD1 (6 bases). The CDR3 sequence is 13 residues long. The V gene lost 7 bases and the J gene lost 3 bases, with 15 bases spanning the gap. The V gene's germline CDR1 is SQVTM and CDR2 ANQGSEA. The CDR3 coding sequence is TGCAGCGATCAAGACAGGCTAGACTATGGCTACACCTTC. It encodes CSDQDRLDYGYTF.

This chain links TRBV6-1 with TRBJ2-2; no reliable D call. CDR3 length: 15 amino acids. Germline assignment: CDR1 MNHNS and CDR2 SASEGT. The V end lost 5 bases, the J end lost 5 bases, and 15 bases lay between the germline ends. CDR3 DNA sequence: TGTGCCAGCAGTACGCAGACACGATGGACCGGGGAGCTGTTTTTT. Protein product: CASSTQTRWTGELFF.

This clonotype has a handful of counts. The J gene is TRBJ2-3, the V gene TRBV7-7, with 7 bases aligning to TRBD2. The CDR3 consists of 19 residues. Trimming took 0 bases from V and 1 from J; bases not matched to a gene: 13. The germline CDR1 and CDR2 sequences are SSHAT and FNYEAQ (reference sequence). The CDR3 sequence is CASSLAPFEPAGRTDTQYF. The CDR3 DNA follows: TGTGCCAGCAGCTTAGCACCCTTCGAGCCAGCGGGACGCACAGATACGCAGTATTTT.

This clonotype was observed a few times. The J gene is TRBJ2-1, the V gene TRBV5-6, with 7 bases lining up with TRBD2. Germline-derived CDR1 and CDR2 are SGHDT and YYEEEE. V was pared by 2 bases and J by 6 bases, with 2 bases of the junction left unmatched. This CDR3 is built from 13 residues. In nucleotides, the CDR3 is TGTGCCAGCAGCTTAGCGGGAATCAATGAGCAGTTCTTC. This sequence encodes CASSLAGINEQFF.

This chain's CDR3 is CASSSEREGIYEQYF. In DNA, the CDR3 is TGTGCCAGCAGCTCTGAGCGGGAGGGCATCTACGAGCAGTACTTC. The chain recombines TRBV7-2 with TRBJ2-7; 10 nucleotides agree with TRBD2. CDR1 and CDR2 (germline): SGHTA, FQGNSA. CDR3 length: 15 amino acids. J was trimmed by 3 bases and V by 4 bases; bases with no gene match: 6. Full variable domain (outside the CDR3, taken from reference TRBV7-2 and TRBJ2-7): GAGVSQSPSNKVTEKGKDVELRCDPISGHTALYWYRQSLGQGLEFLIYFQGNSAPDKSGLPSDRFSAERTGGSVSTLTIQRTQQEDSAVYLCASSSEREGIYEQYFGPGTRLTVT.

This clonotype was counted only a few times. The rearrangement uses TRBV4-2 and TRBJ2-1; D may be TRBD2 (6 bases). CDR3 length: 16 amino acids. Per the germline V gene, CDR1 is LGHNA and CDR2 is YNFKEQ. Trimming removed 3 bases at V and 2 bases at J, with 14 bases between. In DNA, the CDR3 is TGTGCCAGCAGCCACCAATCGGGAGCCGCCTACAATGAGCAGTTCTTC. Protein: CASSHQSGAAYNEQFF.

V usage is TRBV12-3 or TRBV12-4 and J usage is TRBJ2-5; 12 positions agree with TRBD2. V dropped 7 bases and J dropped 9; count of bases not matched to a gene: 12. The CDR3 has 15 residues. The CDR3 region has the DNA TGTGCCAGCACCACTGGACTAGCGGGACCGGGGGCCCAGTACTTC. Protein product: CASTTGLAGPGAQYF.

This clonotype was seen more than once but under ten times. V gene TRBV11-2 combines with J gene TRBJ2-7; 10 bases line up with TRBD1. CDR1 is SGHAT and CDR2 is FQNNGV in the germline V gene. Losses at the gene ends were 1 base for V and 4 bases for J; bases not matched to a gene: 7. The CDR3 runs 16 residues. As DNA, the CDR3 is TGTGCCAGCAGCTTAGTACCGGGACAGGGGCTTTACGAGCAGTACTTC. It translates to CASSLVPGQGLYEQYF.

The chain combines TRBV12-3 or TRBV12-4 with TRBJ2-2, with D hard to call. Trimming left V 3 bases short and J 2 bases short, with 10 bases between. The CDR3 covers 15 residues. The DNA of the CDR3 is TGTGCCAGCAGTTTCGTGGGTTTAAACACCGGGGAGCTGTTTTTT. Translating it yields CASSFVGLNTGELFF.

The V call is TRBV9, the J call TRBJ2-7; D is perhaps TRBD2 (6 bases). Germline-derived CDR1 and CDR2 are SGDLS and YYNGEE. The germline V and J ends were trimmed by 0 bases and 4 bases, with 14 bases remaining between them. The CDR3 is made up of 15 amino acids. In nucleotides, the CDR3 is TGTGCCAGCAGCGTAGGGGGCTACGGGGGATACGAGCAGTACTTC. This encodes CASSVGGYGGYEQYF.

Only a few counts were recorded for this clonotype. The junction shows a germline mismatch at one end, possibly a read error. The chain uses TRBV12-3 or TRBV12-4 and TRBJ2-2; D unclear. The CDR3 contains 11 residues. The CDR3 protein is CASSNIGELFF. CDR3 nucleotides: TGTGCCAGCAGTAACATCGGGGAGCTGTTTTTT.

The chain couples TRBV27 to TRBJ1-5; D ambiguous. CDR3 length equals 13 residues. Germline CDR1 reads MNHEY; CDR2 reads SMNVEV (reference sequence). Trimming removed 1 base at V and 5 bases at J, with 6 bases between. In nucleotides, the CDR3 is TGTGCCAGCAGTTTATTAGCCCATCAGCCCCAGCATTTT. It translates to CASSLLAHQPQHF.